In this sample, the clone carrying this T cell receptor beta chain turned up a few times. Its antigen is undetermined. Germline loops: CDR1 SGDLS, CDR2 YYNGEE. Trimming left V 4 bases short and J 0 bases short, with 8 bases between. This CDR3 has 14 residues. The sample comes from a study of Ad26.COV2.S vaccination and SARS-CoV-2 variants. Regarding the study as a whole: Among vaccine recipients, spike-specific TCR breadth exceeded that of placebo recipients.

Method: immunoSEQ multiplex PCR; TCRdb's copy keeps in-frame clones and lacks some. The sample has 150,000 to 200,000 clones; approximately 90% are singletons. Source: peripheral blood, taken after recovery from COVID-19. The rearrangement uses TRBV9 and TRBJ1-5; TRBD1 might be the D (6 bases). The sequence came from a human donor who had recovered from COVID-19. The CDR3 is CASSRTDSNQPQHF. In nucleotides, the CDR3 is TGTGCCAGCAGCCGGACAGATAGCAATCAGCCCCAGCATTTT.